This record concerns one TCR beta chain sequence. As yet, its antigen is unknown. The sample comes from a study of cytomegalovirus exposure and HLA in healthy donors. Study results and limitations: High sensitivity and specificity were reportedly achieved when the classifier diagnosed cytomegalovirus status. Three CMV-associated chains were confirmed in vitro to be specific for CMV antigens. Subsequent analysis found a tendency for first-cohort TCR clusters to co-occur within the approximately 130 validation repertoires.

Trimming shortened V by 11 bases and J by 7 bases, and 8 bases separated the two germline ends. CDR1 and CDR2 from the germline V gene are MNHEY and SVGAGI. The CDR3 has 9 amino acids. Data came from immunoSEQ multiplex PCR; TCRdb stores just in-frame clones and leaves some out. The data contain 250,000 to 400,000 clones, over 75% of them singletons. The sequencing input was PBMCs. The clonotype originates from a man aged 25 to 45 in good health and CMV-seronegative. The V and J genes are TRBV6-5 and TRBJ1-1, with D uncertain. In DNA form, the CDR3 reads TGTGCCCCGCTAATTGAAGCTTTCTTT. It yields the protein CAPLIEAFF.